The entry below gives a single T cell receptor (beta chain) sequence along with its context. What antigen it recognizes has not been identified. No much larger clonotype is one base removed from it; base qualities were not supplied. As encoded in the germline V gene, CDR1 is SNHLY while CDR2 is FYNNEI. Trimming costs V 5 bases and J 2 bases, and their ends lie 9 bases apart. CDR3 length: 13 amino acids, cysteine to phenylalanine. The DNA shown is the 39-base CDR3, in frame from base 1. Sample time point, as interpreted from the label and publication: around 4 weeks on oral tofacitinib. What this sample's treatment or condition label stands for: oral pan-JAK inhibitor, 5-10 mg twice daily. Lesional scalp punch biopsies and peripheral blood were obtained from alopecia areata patients. PBMCs were separated by density centrifugation and stained for CD3, CD4 and CD8, after which CD4+ and CD8+ T cells were sorted on a FACSAria.

Library preparation used the immunoSEQ multiplex PCR assay. For TCR sequencing, RNA was extracted from every sample and reverse transcribed into cDNA to serve as template. SuperScript III was used to make first-strand cDNA, primed with a 2:1 mix of oligo-dT and random hexamers. A synthetic immune receptor repertoire was used to measure amplification bias, and any remaining bias was corrected computationally. Processing in the source paper ran as follows. Raw reads were preprocessed for error removal, and CDR3 was defined according to IMGT conventions as running from the conserved cysteine to phenylalanine. Clonality was computed as 1 minus the Shannon entropy, with the entropy normalized by log2 of the number of productive unique TCRs. Whether scalp clones were CD4 or CD8 was inferred by matching scalp TCRbeta sequences against CD4 and CD8 repertoires sorted from blood. TCRdb took over this immuneACCESS table, retaining in-frame rearrangements with V and J assigned. Such tables are incomplete; in checked studies, under half of the missing clones stem from an unresolved V gene, and the remainder is unexplained. The V and J calls and clone size were taken over from that table, and D and trimming were inferred from the DNA. The sample has more than 100,000 clones on record, around 53% of them singletons. The ten top clones hold approximately 0.5% of the sample.

This sample is part of a study of CD8+ T cells in alopecia areata (dated by TCRdb to 2017 to 2018). Notes on the research overall: Treated patients were enrolled in an open-label pilot trial of oral tofacitinib at 5 to 10 mg twice daily for moderate-to-severe alopecia areata. Scalp clonality was compared among normal scalp (n=4), patchy alopecia areata scalp (n=8), and alopecia totalis/universalis scalp (n=8). Patients received tofacitinib for 6 to 18 months and were then followed off drug for 6 months to check for delayed response and recurrence. Patients on tofacitinib were biopsied at baseline and after 4 and 24 weeks of treatment, and several of the patients also had a later scalp biopsy. In humans, TCRbeta sequencing was performed on scalp tissue and on sorted CD4+ and CD8+ peripheral blood T cells from healthy controls and from patients with patchy or totalis/universalis alopecia areata. RNA was obtained with the PAXgene miRNA kit for fixed scalp, the miRNeasy kit for PBMCs, and the RNeasy kit for mouse skin. The study used high-throughput TCRbeta sequencing to examine T cell clonal expansion in alopecia areata, in both the C3H/HeJ mouse model and human patients. TCRbeta CDR3 regions were amplified by immunoSEQ multiplex PCR using 35 Vbeta forward and 13 Jbeta reverse primers. The SALT score, which quantifies the percentage of affected scalp surface area, was used to measure disease severity in treated patients.

Overall results and qualifications from the work: Higher clonality and more expanded CD8+ clones were observed in lesional scalp than in normal scalp, particularly in alopecia totalis/universalis, a finding suggestive of antigenic drive. With tofacitinib, both scalp clonality and the number of expanded CD8+ clones among the top 100 scalp clones went down significantly. During tofacitinib treatment, many expanded lesional clones remained in scalp and blood, and this persistence may partly explain relapse after treatment is stopped. TCR sequences shared between patients were less clear than in mice, possibly partly because of HLA diversity in the patient population. Unlike mouse skin, which is dominated by gammadelta T cells, normal human skin has resident alphabeta T cells that are also sequenced, and this complicates analysis of the scalp TCR repertoire. Because the treated cohort was small and had only one nonresponder, larger studies are needed to examine links between baseline CD8+ expansion and response.

The clonotype comes from a human donor with alopecia areata. The sequencing here drew on CD4+ T cells sorted from blood, taken at week 4, from a patient treated with tofacitinib. This receptor chain uses TRBV2 and TRBJ1-1; TRBD1 is a weak D gene call, 5 bases matching. The DNA sequence is as follows: TGTGCCAGCAGTCGGGACTTTAACACTGAAGCTTTCTTT. This gives the protein CASSRDFNTEAFF.